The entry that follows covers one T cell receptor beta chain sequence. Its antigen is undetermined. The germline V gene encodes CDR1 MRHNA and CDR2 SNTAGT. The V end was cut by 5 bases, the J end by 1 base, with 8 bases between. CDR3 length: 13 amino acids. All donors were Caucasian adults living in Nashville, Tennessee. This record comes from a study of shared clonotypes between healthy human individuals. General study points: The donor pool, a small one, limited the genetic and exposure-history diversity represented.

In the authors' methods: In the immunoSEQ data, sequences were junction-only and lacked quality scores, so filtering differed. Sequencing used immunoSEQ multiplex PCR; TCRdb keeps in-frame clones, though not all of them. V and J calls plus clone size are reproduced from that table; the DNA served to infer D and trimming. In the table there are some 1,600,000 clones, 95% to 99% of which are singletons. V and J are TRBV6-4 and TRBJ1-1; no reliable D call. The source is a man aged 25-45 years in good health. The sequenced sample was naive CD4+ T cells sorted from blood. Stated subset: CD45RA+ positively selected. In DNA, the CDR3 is TGTGCCAGCAGTTTCGGACCGAACACTGAAGCTTTCTTT. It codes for CASSFGPNTEAFF.